These 10 T cell receptor beta chains share one sample of origin, sequenced in a study of T-cell memory formation after mild COVID-19. TCRdb reprocessed the 5' RACE reads with MiXCR, giving one entry per CDR3 protein. The profile shows about 320,000 distinct CDR3 sequences, 13% to 15% of them singletons. Sequencing was carried out using PBMCs or a T cell subset sorted from them (not recorded which). These receptors all come from a man aged 18 to 29 who had mild COVID-19 (a few samples of this study predate the infection). Cell type and time point are not known.

This clonotype has more than one count but fewer than ten. CDR3 sequence (DNA): TGTGCCAGCAGCGTAGCCGGGACATACAATGAGCAGTTCTTC. The encoded protein is CASSVAGTYNEQFF. The V call is TRBV9, the J call TRBJ2-1; D might be TRBD1 (6 bases). V dropped 0 bases and J dropped 4 bases, with 8 bases sitting between them. The CDR3 consists of 14 residues. Germline CDR1 reads SGDLS; CDR2 reads YYNGEE. The whole variable domain, remainder taken from reference TRBV9 and TRBJ2-1, is DSGVTQTPKHLITATGQRVTLRCSPRSGDLSVYWYQQSLDQGLQFLIQYYNGEERAKGNILERFSAQQFPDLHSELNLSSLELGDSALYFCASSVAGTYNEQFFGPGTRLTVL.

This clonotype was picked up a small number of times. This chain uses TRBV25-1 with TRBJ1-1; D not certain. This CDR3 is 14 amino acids long. The germline V gene encodes CDR1 MGHDK and CDR2 SYGVNS. The V and J ends lost 7 bases and 0 bases respectively, with 12 bases between them. CDR3 nucleotide sequence: TGTGCCAGCATAAGGTCTGAGGTGAACACTGAAGCTTTCTTT. Translation gives CASIRSEVNTEAFF.

At least ten counts were recorded for this clonotype. The V gene is TRBV5-1, the J gene TRBJ2-5; D is perhaps TRBD2 (6 bases). Germline CDR1 and CDR2: SGHRS and YFSETQ. With 4 bases removed from V and 0 bases from J, the gap between germline ends came to 7 bases. The CDR3 loop spans 13 amino acids. CDR3 nucleotide sequence: TGCGCCAGCAGCGCGGGGTACCAAGAGACCCAGTACTTC. Translation: CASSAGYQETQYF.

This clonotype was found a few times. The V call is TRBV5-1, the J call TRBJ1-2; TRBD1 matches at 9 bases. The CDR3 is 14 residues long. Germline-derived CDR1 and CDR2 are SGHRS and YFSETQ. V lost 1 base to trimming and J lost 5 bases; unmatched junction nucleotides: 3. CDR3 in amino acids: CASSLTGGVYGYTF. Here the CDR3 DNA reads TGCGCCAGCAGCTTGACAGGGGGCGTTTATGGCTACACCTTC.

This clonotype was observed a few times. The rearrangement links TRBV7-6 to TRBJ2-3; no firm D call. The CDR3 runs to 13 residues. Germline CDR1 and CDR2: SGHVS and FNYEAQ. V was pared by 5 bases and J by 5 bases, with 11 bases between. The CDR3 here is CASSPPGGDTQYF. CDR3 bases: TGTGCCAGCAGCCCCCCTGGTGGAGATACGCAGTATTTT. Complete variable domain (other parts from reference TRBV7-6 and TRBJ2-3): GAGVSQSPRYKVTKRGQDVALRCDPISGHVSLYWYRQALGQGPEFLTYFNYEAQQDKSGLPNDRFSAERPEGSISTLTIQRTEQRDSAMYRCASSPPGGDTQYFGPGTRLTVL.

The chain has TRBV5-4 and TRBJ2-2; 7 nucleotides agree with TRBD1. Germline V gene sequence: CDR1 SGHNT, CDR2 YYREEE (reference sequence). J was trimmed by 11 bases and V by 1 base; bases with no gene match: 8. The CDR3 extends over 14 amino acids. The CDR3 DNA is TGTGCCAGCAGCTTGAGTCGACAGGGCCTCGAGCTGTTTTTT. It yields the protein CASSLSRQGLELFF.

This clonotype was detected only a few times. V is TRBV18 and J is TRBJ1-1, with TRBD1 as a possible D gene (5 bases). V shed 5 bases and J shed 4 bases, with 14 bases lying between them. Germline values: CDR1 KGHSH, CDR2 LQKENI. The CDR3 loop spans 14 amino acids. The CDR3 spells CASSSDMKTTEAFF. Written as DNA, the CDR3 is TGTGCCAGCTCATCGGACATGAAGACCACTGAAGCTTTCTTT. Complete variable domain (other parts from reference TRBV18 and TRBJ1-1): NAGVMQNPRHLVRRRGQEARLRCSPMKGHSHVYWYRQLPEEGLKFMVYLQKENIIDESGMPKERFSAEFPKEGPSILRIQQVVRGDSAAYFCASSSDMKTTEAFFGQGTRLTVV.

There are a few counts of this clonotype. The chain employs TRBV2 and TRBJ2-1; the D gene is possibly TRBD1 (5 bases). The CDR3 runs to 17 residues. Germline CDR1 and CDR2: SNHLY and FYNNEI. The V end was cut by 4 bases, the J end by 4 bases, with 20 bases between. CDR3 nucleotides: TGTGCCAGCAGTGGGGGCGCGGTGAGTGTGGTGTACAATGAGCAGTTCTTC. It yields the protein CASSGGAVSVVYNEQFF.

The V call is TRBV6-5, the J call TRBJ1-4, with D uncertain. The ends were cut back, 7 bases at V and 6 bases at J, with 9 bases in the middle. The germline V gene has CDR1 MNHEY and CDR2 SVGAGI. The CDR3 loop spans 12 amino acids. In nucleotides, the CDR3 is TGTGCCAGCACGAATCGTGATGAAAAACTGTTTTTT. It is translated as CASTNRDEKLFF.

The V and J genes are TRBV20-1 and TRBJ1-4, with D possibly being TRBD1 (6 bases). The CDR3 spans 15 residues. CDR1 and CDR2 (germline): DFQATT, SNEGSKA (reference sequence). V gave up 3 bases and J gave up 0 bases, with 11 bases separating them. CDR3 DNA sequence: TGCAGTGCTAGGAGTAGACAGGCAACTAATGAAAAACTGTTTTTT. As protein: CSARSRQATNEKLFF.